This entry lists 8 T cell receptor beta chains sequenced from one sample in a study of shared clonotypes between healthy human individuals. The repertoire was sequenced with immunoSEQ multiplex PCR; TCRdb's copy has only in-frame clones and lacks some. The sample yields about 560,000 clones, roughly four fifths seen once. The sample was PBMCs. The receptors come from a woman aged 40-49 years in good health. Some clones in this sample may be carry-over from other donors' samples.

The rearrangement links TRBV2 to TRBJ2-2; a possible D gene is TRBD2 (5 bases). V dropped 10 bases and J dropped 7 bases, with 19 bases sitting between them. The CDR3 runs 14 residues. Looked up from germline, CDR1 is SNHLY and CDR2 is FYNNEI. CDR3 amino acids: CAIRFRVGGGELFF. The CDR3 nucleotides are TGTGCCATCCGCTTTCGGGTCGGAGGCGGGGAGCTGTTTTTT.

This clone was seen ten or more times. The V and J genes are TRBV28 and TRBJ2-6, with 9 bases matching TRBD1. CDR3 length equals 15 residues. J was trimmed by 3 bases and V by 6 bases; bases with no gene match: 3. CDR1 and CDR2 (germline): MDHEN, SYDVKM. CDR3 nucleotides: TGTGCCAGCAGCAACAGGGGGCTTGGGGCCAACGTCCTGACTTTC. Translation gives CASSNRGLGANVLTF.

The chain employs TRBV5-1 and TRBJ2-1; 7 nucleotides align to TRBD1. The V segment lost 0 bases and the J segment 8 bases; nucleotides outside the gene matches: 14. Germline CDR1 is SGHRS and CDR2 is YFSETQ. This CDR3 has 17 amino acids. In nucleotides, the CDR3 is TGCGCCAGCAGCTTGGGATTTGTAGGGGGCGTACTCGATGAGCAGTTCTTC. Protein: CASSLGFVGGVLDEQFF.

The genes are TRBV7-8 and TRBJ1-1; no reliable D call. The V and J ends lost 4 bases and 5 bases respectively, with 11 bases between them. The CDR3 consists of 13 residues. Germline assignment: CDR1 SGHVS and CDR2 FQNEAQ. This CDR3 reads CASSSNAGTEAFF. The CDR3 nucleotides read TGTGCCAGCAGCTCTAACGCCGGGACTGAAGCTTTCTTT.

This clone was counted ten times or more. CDR3 sequence reads: CASSIHPQTGGELFF. CDR3 in DNA: TGTGCCAGTAGTATTCACCCGCAAACTGGAGGGGAGCTGTTTTTT. The chain has TRBV19 and TRBJ2-2; no clear D. V was shortened by 3 bases and J by 8 bases, with 16 bases between the two germline ends. Per the germline V gene, CDR1 is LNHDA and CDR2 is SQIVND (reference sequence). The CDR3 is 15 amino acids.

This clone was detected only a few times. The chain couples TRBV9 to TRBJ2-3; D may correspond to TRBD1 or TRBD2 (5 bases each). Germline V gene lookup returns CDR1 SGDLS and CDR2 YYNGEE. This CDR3 has 14 amino acids. Trimming took 6 bases from V and 2 from J, leaving 13 bases between them. CDR3 amino acids: CASNWDGITDTQYF. The DNA of the CDR3 is TGTGCCAGCAACTGGGACGGGATCACAGATACGCAGTATTTT.

J is TRBJ2-3 and V is TRBV28; 10 bases are a match to TRBD2. Germline-derived CDR1 and CDR2 are MDHEN and SYDVKM. The trim removed 2 bases at V and 3 bases at J, leaving 5 bases unmatched. The CDR3 totals 16 residues. The CDR3 nucleotides read TGTGCCAGCAGTTTACCTAGCGGGAGCGGGACAGATACGCAGTATTTT. Amino acids: CASSLPSGSGTDTQYF. Full variable domain (rest looked up from reference TRBV28 and TRBJ2-3): DVKVTQSSRYLVKRTGEKVFLECVQDMDHENMFWYRQDPGLGLRLIYFSYDVKMKEKGDIPEGYSVSREKKERFSLILESASTNQTSMYLCASSLPSGSGTDTQYFGPGTRLTVL.

The rearrangement uses TRBV9 and TRBJ1-5, with D tentatively TRBD1 (5 bases). The CDR3 has 14 amino acids. CDR1 is SGDLS and CDR2 is YYNGEE in the germline V gene. V was cut by 0 bases and J by 4 bases, with 8 bases left in between. The CDR3 is CASSVGGINQPQHF. CDR3 DNA sequence: TGTGCCAGCAGCGTAGGGGGCATAAATCAGCCCCAGCATTTT.